The clone carrying this T cell receptor beta chain was picked up a small number of times. The antigen remains undetermined. Germline V gives CDR1 ENHRY, CDR2 SYGVKD. This CDR3 is built from 14 residues. The V gene end was trimmed by 4 bases and the J gene end by 7 bases; junction bases not matched to a gene: 9. These data belong to a study of beta chain features in type 1 diabetes. The study's findings and limits: Insertions were fewer and deletions more numerous at VDJ junctions in type 1 diabetes patients.

The whole isolated RNA underwent reverse transcription, so sequencing captured expressed TCRB transcripts. The protocol was immunoSEQ multiplex PCR, while the TCRdb copy is restricted to in-frame clones and leaves out a portion. Of about 160,000 clones detected, roughly 9% appear once; the ten largest clones hold roughly 2.5%. The receptor's source is a woman between 18 and 29 years old in good health. The chain is built from TRBV10-3 and TRBJ2-7; 8 nucleotides match TRBD1. The sequencing sample was made of central memory CD4+ T cells from blood. The CDR3 is CAISGMTGAREQYF. The DNA for the CDR3 is TGTGCCATCAGTGGAATGACAGGGGCGAGGGAGCAGTACTTC.